Below, 27 T cell receptor beta chains from the same sample are listed, as sequenced in a study of sequential checkpoint blockade in melanoma. Some clones are missing from TCRdb's copy, which holds only in-frame ones; the method was immunoSEQ multiplex PCR. Of approximately 2,000 clones in the sample, 16% were seen once. As to treatment: randomized to nivolumab then ipilimumab (arm A) or the reverse (arm B). Sequences were derived from tumor tissue (inferred from file names), sampled from a patient given nivolumab and ipilimumab in sequence. Receptors originate from a human donor with melanoma.

This clone is classed as medium-sized. The chain links TRBV12-2 to TRBJ1-6; the table names TRBD1, a call not compared with the DNA. TRBV12-2 is designated a pseudogene. The CDR3 is 14 amino acids. The CDR3 loop is CARSQGSYNSPLHF. In DNA, the CDR3 is TGTGCCCGCTCCCAGGGCTCCTATAATTCACCCCTCCACTTT.

The chain recombines TRBV2 with TRBJ2-7, with 8 bases aligning to TRBD1. V lost 7 bases, J lost 5 bases, and 13 bases stayed unmatched. In germline, CDR1 is SNHLY, CDR2 FYNNEI. CDR3 length: 15 amino acids. CDR3 DNA sequence: TGTGCCAGCAAGGAGGTACAGGGGGTTTCCCACGAGCAGTACTTC. Translation gives CASKEVQGVSHEQYF.

Relative to its sample, this clone is medium-sized. The J gene is TRBJ1-4, the V gene TRBV11-3, with TRBD1 matching over 11 bases. CDR3 length: 15 amino acids. Germline-derived CDR1 and CDR2 are SGHNT and YENEEA. V lost 7 bases to trimming and J lost 8 bases; unmatched junction nucleotides: 9. CDR3 bases: TGTGCCAGCACCCGTTCCGGGACAGGGGGAGAAAAACTGTTTTTT. Amino acids: CASTRSGTGGEKLFF.

This clone ranks as medium-sized. This chain connects TRBV11-3 to TRBJ2-5, with TRBD2 matching 8 bases. CDR3 length: 14 amino acids. Looked up from germline, CDR1 is SGHNT and CDR2 is YENEEA. Trimming removed 3 bases from V and 4 bases from J; junction bases left unmatched: 4. The CDR3 DNA follows: TGTGCCAGCAGCTTGGGGACTAGACCAGAGACCCAGTACTTC. Translation gives CASSLGTRPETQYF.

The chain couples TRBV6-8 to TRBJ1-1; D is ambiguous. The CDR3 has 12 amino acids. Trimming pared 3 bases from V and 2 bases from J, leaving 4 bases between. Germline CDR1 is MNHGY and CDR2 is SAAAGT. Here the CDR3 DNA reads TGTGCCAGCAGTTATTTTAACACTGAAGCTTTCTTT. Its protein is CASSYFNTEAFF.

Sample share makes this clone medium-sized. The chain has TRBV6-8 and TRBJ1-1, with D perhaps matching TRBD1 (5 bases). The V end was cut by 2 bases, the J end by 7 bases, with 14 bases between. The CDR3 sequence is 14 residues long. Germline loops: CDR1 MNHGY, CDR2 SAAAGT. CDR3 bases: TGTGCCAGCAGTTACGGGGCAGGGTCTGTTGAAGCTTTCTTT. Its translation: CASSYGAGSVEAFF.

This clone was recorded at least ten times. The genes are TRBV11-3 and TRBJ1-2, with D tentatively TRBD1 (5 bases). Germline CDR1 and CDR2: SGHNT and YENEEA. The V end lost 3 bases, the J end lost 7 bases, and 18 bases lay between the germline ends. This CDR3 is built from 15 residues. The CDR3 loop is CASSLEIGERPGYTF. In DNA, the CDR3 is TGTGCCAGCAGCTTGGAGATAGGGGAGAGGCCTGGCTACACCTTC. The variable domain in full, completed from reference TRBV11-3 and TRBJ1-2, reads EAGVVQSPRYKIIEKKQPVAFWCNPISGHNTLYWYLQNLGQGPELLIRYENEEAVDDSQLPKDRFSAERLKGVDSTLKIQPAELGDSAVYLCASSLEIGERPGYTFGSGTRLTVV.

This clone is medium-sized (0.01 to 0.1%). DNA of the CDR3: TGTGCCAGCAACATGGGAGGTCCGGATCAGCCCCAGCATTTT. It yields the protein CASNMGGPDQPQHF. V is TRBV9 and J is TRBJ1-5; D gene unclear. V lost 6 bases to trimming and J lost 5 bases, with 15 bases between them. Per germline, CDR1 SGDLS and CDR2 YYNGEE. The CDR3 sequence is 14 residues long.

The gene calls are TRBV12-1 and TRBJ1-5; TRBD1, the table's D call, was not compared with the DNA. TRBV12-1 is described as a pseudogene. The CDR3 contains 18 residues. DNA of the CDR3: TGTGCCAGCAGCTTTTACGAAGGACCGGGCACAGGGAATCAGCCCCAGCATTTT. This sequence encodes CASSFYEGPGTGNQPQHF.

This clone has only a few counts. The chain links TRBV19 to TRBJ1-3, with D possibly matching TRBD1 (5 bases). Germline V gene data show CDR1 as LNHDA and CDR2 as SQIVND (reference sequence). The ends were cut back, 5 bases at V and 2 bases at J, with 7 bases in the middle. This CDR3 comprises 13 residues. DNA of the CDR3: TGTGCCAGTAGTGAGACAGCTGGAAACACCATATATTTT. Amino acids: CASSETAGNTIYF.

The chain couples TRBV19 to TRBJ1-5; D might be TRBD1 (6 bases). The CDR3 covers 13 residues. The germline V gene has CDR1 LNHDA and CDR2 SQIVND (reference sequence). The V end lost 7 bases, the J end lost 7 bases, and 14 bases lay between the germline ends. In nucleotides, the CDR3 is TGTGCCAGTACCGCTAAGGGGGGACAGCCCCAGCATTTT. Its protein is CASTAKGGQPQHF.

J is TRBJ2-5 and V is TRBV23-1, with D maybe TRBD2 (6 bases). TRBV23-1 is filed as an ORF, its function uncertain. V gave up 6 bases and J gave up 4 bases, with 12 bases separating them. The CDR3 sequence is 13 residues long. CDR3 region: CASSSRAGETQYF. CDR3 nucleotides: TGCGCCAGCAGCTCCAGAGCGGGAGAGACCCAGTACTTC.

This clone is classed as medium-sized. The chain is built from TRBV6-8 and TRBJ1-6; the D gene is possibly TRBD1 (5 bases). V was shortened by 6 bases and J by 6 bases, with 18 bases between the two germline ends. This CDR3 is built from 16 residues. Germline V CDR1 and CDR2: MNHGY, SAAAGT. CDR3 amino acids: CASRRGRRNLNSPLHF. Here the CDR3 DNA reads TGTGCCAGCAGGAGGGGACGGCGGAACCTTAATTCACCCCTCCACTTT.

This CDR3 is CSVIGVGYSGNTIYF. The CDR3 DNA reads TGCAGCGTAATCGGCGTAGGATACTCTGGAAACACCATATATTTT. The V and J genes are TRBV29-1 and TRBJ1-3; no clear D gene. This CDR3 is 15 amino acids long. Germline V gene data show CDR1 as SQVTM and CDR2 as ANQGSEA. V dropped 6 bases and J dropped 0 bases, with 15 bases sitting between them.

By sample fraction, this clone is medium-sized. The CDR3 DNA reads as TGTGCCAGCAGCTTAATGCGGGACAGGGGGATCACCTATAATTCACCCCTCCACTTT. Amino acid sequence: CASSLMRDRGITYNSPLHF. The V and J genes are TRBV11-3 and TRBJ1-6, with TRBD1 matching 11 bases. The length of the CDR3 is 19 residues. The junction had 8 bases not matched to a gene; V was cut back by 2 bases and J by 2 bases. Looked up from germline, CDR1 is SGHNT and CDR2 is YENEEA.

This clone was seen only a few times. CDR3 sequence reads: CASMPKPLGTQPQHF. The CDR3 DNA sequence: TGTGCCAGCATGCCCAAACCCCTAGGAACTCAGCCCCAGCATTTT. The V call is TRBV6-8, the J call TRBJ1-5, with D uncertain. The V and J ends lost 7 bases and 6 bases respectively, with 19 bases between them. CDR1 is MNHGY and CDR2 is SAAAGT in the germline V gene. The CDR3 runs to 15 residues.

The chain recombines TRBV28 with TRBJ2-3; D might be TRBD2 (6 bases). CDR3 length equals 15 residues. V gave up 6 bases and J gave up 8 bases, with 21 bases separating them. Per the germline V gene, CDR1 is MDHEN and CDR2 is SYDVKM. Written as DNA, the CDR3 is TGTGCCAGCAGCCCCGGGAGCGAGGCTCGGGTTACGCAGTATTTT. Its protein product is CASSPGSEARVTQYF.

V and J are TRBV6-8 and TRBJ1-1; D is perhaps TRBD1 (6 bases). The CDR3 loop spans 15 amino acids. Deletions cut 5 bases from V and 5 bases from J, with 18 bases between. Germline lookup yields CDR1 MNHGY and CDR2 SAAAGT. The CDR3 DNA is TGTGCCAGCAGTACGCGACAGGCTAAGGGGACTGAAGCTTTCTTT. Translating gives CASSTRQAKGTEAFF.

This clone is judged medium-sized (0.01 to 0.1%). The same CDR3 also results from other DNA sequences found in this sample. The chain recombines TRBV6-1 with TRBJ1-2, with a tentative D call TRBD1 (5 bases). The CDR3 has 14 residues. Trimming took off 1 base at V and 4 bases at J, with 10 bases between the two ends. CDR1 MNHNS and CDR2 SASEGT come from the germline V gene. The CDR3 DNA sequence: TGTGCCAGCAGTGAAGGTACAGGACTCTATGGCTACACCTTC. Its protein is CASSEGTGLYGYTF.

By proportion, this clone is medium-sized. The chain couples TRBV11-3 to TRBJ2-6; no clear D gene. The CDR3 spans 15 residues. Per the germline V gene, CDR1 is SGHNT and CDR2 is YENEEA. V shed 0 bases and J shed 3 bases, with 6 bases lying between them. The CDR3 loop is CASSLELGGANVLTF. CDR3 sequence (DNA): TGTGCCAGCAGCTTAGAGTTGGGTGGGGCCAACGTCCTGACTTTC.

This clone is judged large (0.1 to 1%). The chain recombines TRBV11-3 with TRBJ1-1, with a possible D match to TRBD1 (6 bases). CDR1 is SGHNT and CDR2 is YENEEA in the germline V gene. This CDR3 has 14 residues. Trimming stripped 0 bases from V and 4 bases from J, with 9 bases between. CDR3 in DNA: TGTGCCAGCAGCTTAGAAATAGGGGGCACTGAAGCTTTCTTT. Translation: CASSLEIGGTEAFF.

In this sample, this clone turned up many times. CDR3 in amino acids: CASSWGSGTDYGYTF. CDR3 nucleotide sequence: TGTGCCAGCAGCTGGGGCTCCGGGACAGACTATGGCTACACCTTC. V and J are TRBV7-6 and TRBJ1-2, with TRBD1 matching over 7 bases. Germline CDR1 reads SGHVS; CDR2 reads FNYEAQ. This CDR3 is 15 amino acids long. With 4 bases clipped from V and 3 bases from J, the junction kept 8 bases outside the gene matches.

The chain joins TRBV6-8 to TRBJ2-2; maybe TRBD1 (5 bases). Trimming took off 6 bases at V and 7 bases at J, with 15 bases between the two ends. The germline CDR1 and CDR2 sequences are MNHGY and SAAAGT. The CDR3 runs 14 residues. CDR3 DNA: TGTGCCAGCAGGCTCCAGGGTTCTGTCGGGGAGCTGTTTTTT. Translated, it gives CASRLQGSVGELFF.

This chain connects TRBV14 to TRBJ1-1; 9 bases map to TRBD1. Germline V gene data show CDR1 as SGHDN and CDR2 as FVKESK. V shed 4 bases and J 0 bases; nucleotides not matched to a gene: 3. The CDR3 spans 15 residues. The CDR3 protein is CASSPDRGLNTEAFF. The CDR3 nucleotides are TGTGCCAGCAGCCCGGACAGGGGATTGAACACTGAAGCTTTCTTT.

The V gene is TRBV19, the J gene TRBJ1-1; D is ambiguous. The V gene lost 1 base and the J gene lost 5 bases, with 14 bases spanning the gap. Germline V lookup: CDR1 LNHDA, CDR2 SQIVND (reference sequence). CDR3 length: 15 amino acids. This chain's CDR3 is CASSIGGSGRTEAFF. DNA of the CDR3: TGTGCCAGTAGTATAGGGGGTTCCGGGAGAACTGAAGCTTTCTTT. The full variable domain, its missing parts supplied by reference TRBV19 and TRBJ1-1, is DGGITQSPKYLFRKEGQNVTLSCEQNLNHDAMYWYRQDPGQGLRLIYYSQIVNDFQKGDIAEGYSVSREKKESFPLTVTSAQKNPTAFYLCASSIGGSGRTEAFFGQGTRLTVV.

This chain connects TRBV6-8 to TRBJ2-2; the D gene is possibly TRBD1 (6 bases). The germline gives CDR1 MNHGY, CDR2 SAAAGT. The CDR3 has 12 residues. The V end was cut by 6 bases, the J end by 5 bases, with 7 bases between. The CDR3 coding sequence is TGTGCCAGCAGCAGGGGTACCGGGGAGCTGTTTTTT. Encoded protein: CASSRGTGELFF.

The rearrangement uses TRBV11-3 and TRBJ1-1, with a weak D call TRBD1 (6 bases). Looked up from germline, CDR1 is SGHNT and CDR2 is YENEEA. The germline V and J ends were trimmed by 1 base and 4 bases, with 13 bases remaining between them. The CDR3 has 15 residues. CDR3 nucleotide sequence: TGTGCCAGCAGCTTAGGTGGAGGGGGGGTCACTGAAGCTTTCTTT. It codes for CASSLGGGGVTEAFF.